One TCR beta chain is described in this entry. TCR beta sequences were obtained from blood CD8+ and CD4+ T cells. V lost 0 bases and J lost 0; bases outside the gene matches: 3. The germline V gene encodes CDR1 SGDLS and CDR2 YYNGEE. The CDR3 covers 15 residues. The sample belongs to a study of CD8 T cells in Susac syndrome. cDNA came from 0.5 to 1 ug RNA primed by random hexamers. Amplification of the TCR beta CDR3 was carried out by immunoSEQ multiplex PCR, which spanned a total of 54 Vbeta and 13 Jbeta segments. TCRdb passed the immunoSEQ multiplex PCR reads through MiXCR, listing each CDR3 protein once. The sample shows some 120,000 distinct CDR3 sequences, around nine tenths of them seen only once.

The chain combines TRBV9 with TRBJ2-7; the match to TRBD2 covers 7 bases. This receptor was obtained from a human donor in good health. The sample comprised CD4+ T cells from PBMCs. This CDR3 reads CASSVEAGTSYEQYF. The CDR3 nucleotides read TGTGCCAGCAGCGTAGAAGCGGGAACCTCCTACGAGCAGTACTTC.